These 21 T cell receptor beta chains were sequenced from one sample in a study of shared clonotypes between healthy human individuals. Profiled with immunoSEQ multiplex PCR; TCRdb holds only in-frame clones, not every one. This sample has about 820,000 clones, with 92% found just once. The naive CD8 population came from CD45RO-negative cells selected for CCR7, without terminally differentiated effector memory CD45RA+ cells. The sequenced material came from naive CD8+ T cells sorted from blood. Receptor source: a man younger than 45 in good health.

Only a few counts were recorded for this clone. The chain has TRBV2 and TRBJ1-2; D is possibly TRBD1 (6 bases). The CDR3 covers 12 residues. Trimming stripped 8 bases from V and 4 bases from J, with 11 bases between. CDR1 is SNHLY and CDR2 is FYNNEI in the germline V gene. CDR3 residues: CASAGQLYGYTF. The CDR3 nucleotides read TGTGCCAGCGCAGGACAGCTCTATGGCTACACCTTC.

The rearrangement joins TRBV7-3 to TRBJ2-5, with D maybe TRBD2 (5 bases). Per germline, CDR1 SGHTA and CDR2 FQGTGA. The CDR3 consists of 15 residues. V was clipped by 1 base and J by 5 bases, with 14 bases between them. CDR3 residues: CASSLNGLAGETQYF. The CDR3 DNA follows: TGTGCCAGCAGCTTAAACGGGCTAGCTGGGGAGACCCAGTACTTC.

Comment on this clone: A junction end diverges from the germline sequence, so it may reflect a read error. The chain is built from TRBV4-3 and TRBJ1-3, with D possibly being TRBD1 (5 bases). The CDR3 has 19 residues. The germline V gene has CDR1 LGHNA and CDR2 YSLEER. The CDR3 DNA reads TGCGCCAGCAGCCAAGAACCGTCGCCAGGGCTGAGCTCTGGAAACACCATGTATTTT. Its protein is CASSQEPSPGLSSGNTMYF.

This clone has only one observation. The chain carries TRBV28 and TRBJ2-2; D is uncertain. The CDR3 length is 13 residues. With 6 bases removed from V and 2 bases from J, the gap between germline ends came to 7 bases. Germline-derived CDR1 and CDR2 are MDHEN and SYDVKM. The CDR3 region is CASRVQNTGELFF. The DNA for the CDR3 is TGTGCCAGCAGAGTACAAAACACCGGGGAGCTGTTTTTT.

The count of this clone is one. The chain combines TRBV28 with TRBJ2-2; 9 bases are a match to TRBD2. Germline CDR1 is MDHEN and CDR2 is SYDVKM. The length of the CDR3 is 16 residues. V dropped 2 bases and J dropped 1; count of bases not matched to a gene: 2. The DNA for the CDR3 is TGTGCCAGCAGTTTAAGCGGGAGGCGGAACACCGGGGAGCTGTTTTTT. It codes for CASSLSGRRNTGELFF.

The chain combines TRBV7-9 with TRBJ2-7; 9 bases line up with TRBD1. The CDR3 extends over 16 amino acids. CDR1 is SEHNR, CDR2 FQNEAQ, per germline (reference sequence). V was clipped by 6 bases and J by 0 bases; unmatched bases: 9. The CDR3 nucleotides are TGTGCCAGCAGTAGACCCGGGACAGGGCCCTCCTACGAGCAGTACTTC. Protein sequence: CASSRPGTGPSYEQYF. The full variable domain, its missing parts supplied by reference TRBV7-9 and TRBJ2-7, is DTGVSQNPRHKITKRGQNVTFRCDPISEHNRLYWYRQTLGQGPEFLTYFQNEAQLEKSRLLSDRFSAERPKGSFSTLEIQRTEQGDSAMYLCASSRPGTGPSYEQYFGPGTRLTVT.

The V call is TRBV7-2, the J call TRBJ2-1; possible D gene TRBD2, 5 bases. Trimming removed 6 bases from V and 13 bases from J, with 19 bases in between. The V gene's germline CDR1 is SGHTA and CDR2 FQGNSA. The CDR3 is 13 residues long. The CDR3 DNA follows: TGTGCCAGCAGAGCCCCGCCAAGCAGCGGACAGTTCTTC. This sequence encodes CASRAPPSSGQFF.

This rearrangement joins TRBV29-1 to TRBJ2-3; D unclear. V was cut by 8 bases and J by 2 bases, with 23 bases left in between. From germline, CDR1 is SQVTM and CDR2 ANQGSEA. The CDR3 spans 16 residues. This CDR3 reads CSTPALSLRNTDTQYF. Written as DNA, the CDR3 is TGCAGCACCCCTGCGCTCTCTTTGCGGAACACAGATACGCAGTATTTT.

The rearrangement joins TRBV5-7 to TRBJ2-7, with 10 nucleotides matching TRBD2. TRBV5-7 is assigned to the ORF class and has an uncertain function. The CDR3 is 19 amino acids. After removal of 1 base from V and 2 bases from J, the junction contained 15 bases not matched to a gene. CDR3 region: CASSLNGTDLAGEAYEQYF. The CDR3 coding sequence is TGTGCCAGCAGCTTGAATGGGACAGACCTAGCGGGAGAGGCCTACGAGCAGTACTTC.

The chain joins TRBV6-6 to TRBJ2-5; D uncertain. V was clipped by 2 bases and J by 3 bases, with 1 base between them. The CDR3 has 11 residues. The germline V gene has CDR1 MNHNY and CDR2 SVGAGI (reference sequence). In nucleotides, the CDR3 is TGTGCCAGCAGTTACGAAGAGACCCAGTACTTC. The encoded protein is CASSYEETQYF.

This sequence joins TRBV28 and TRBJ2-7; D remains unclear. V was clipped by 4 bases and J by 3 bases, with 7 bases between them. The germline CDR1 and CDR2 sequences are MDHEN and SYDVKM. This CDR3 is built from 12 residues. The CDR3 region has the DNA TGTGCCAGCAGTTGGGCGGACTACGAGCAGTACTTC. It yields the protein CASSWADYEQYF.

The chain links TRBV7-9 to TRBJ1-1; D perhaps matches TRBD1 (6 bases). This CDR3 is 12 amino acids long. Trimming removed 4 bases from V and 8 bases from J, with 11 bases in between. Germline values: CDR1 SEHNR, CDR2 FQNEAQ (reference sequence). The CDR3 nucleotides are TGTGCCAGCAGCTCTTGGACAGAAGAAGCTTTCTTT. It encodes CASSSWTEEAFF.

The chain links TRBV2 to TRBJ1-1; D is perhaps TRBD1 (5 bases). From germline, CDR1 is SNHLY and CDR2 FYNNEI. V was trimmed by 4 bases and J by 6 bases, leaving 18 bases between them. The CDR3 is made up of 15 amino acids. CDR3 in amino acids: CASSVPRGTYAEAFF. For the CDR3, the DNA is TGTGCCAGCAGTGTCCCACGGGGGACTTACGCTGAAGCTTTCTTT.

The CDR3 here is CASSERLQGASSEQYF. DNA for the CDR3: TGCGCCAGCAGTGAAAGGTTGCAGGGGGCGTCGAGCGAGCAGTACTTC. V usage is TRBV10-1 and J usage is TRBJ2-7, with TRBD1 identical over 8 bases. CDR3 length equals 16 residues. The germline V gene has CDR1 WNHNN and CDR2 SYGVQD (reference sequence). The V segment lost 3 bases and the J segment 6 bases; nucleotides outside the gene matches: 13.

This chain links TRBV5-4 with TRBJ2-7; D is unclear. The CDR3 is 14 amino acids. Per the germline V gene, CDR1 is SGHNT and CDR2 is YYREEE (reference sequence). Trimming shortened V by 3 bases and J by 2 bases, and 12 bases separated the two germline ends. In DNA, the CDR3 is TGTGCCAGCAGCTACCGTTCTTCCCCCTACGAGCAGTACTTC. Its protein is CASSYRSSPYEQYF.

The gene calls are TRBV2 and TRBJ2-1, with 13 nucleotides matching TRBD2. V dropped 4 bases and J dropped 4; count of bases not matched to a gene: 10. This CDR3 spans 18 amino acids. Germline V gene sequence: CDR1 SNHLY, CDR2 FYNNEI. This chain's CDR3 is CASSGYTSGRAAYNEQFF. The DNA for the CDR3 is TGTGCCAGCAGTGGTTATACTAGCGGGAGGGCCGCTTACAATGAGCAGTTCTTC.

The J gene is TRBJ2-1, the V gene TRBV11-2; D is perhaps TRBD2 (6 bases). The length of the CDR3 is 16 residues. Germline V CDR1 and CDR2: SGHAT, FQNNGV. Trimming cost V 5 bases and J 1 base, with 15 bases left between them. CDR3 region: CASSAEEGWSYNEQFF. The CDR3 DNA sequence: TGTGCCAGCAGCGCCGAGGAGGGATGGTCCTACAATGAGCAGTTCTTC.

The chain carries TRBV6-5 and TRBJ2-5; weak D call: TRBD1 (5 bases). CDR1 is MNHEY and CDR2 is SVGAGI in the germline V gene. This CDR3 is 15 amino acids long. V gave up 5 bases and J gave up 3 bases, with 16 bases separating them. CDR3 loop: CASSPRVSEEETQYF. The CDR3 nucleotides are TGTGCCAGCAGTCCCAGGGTGAGCGAGGAAGAGACCCAGTACTTC.

The chain carries TRBV7-6 and TRBJ2-1; D not resolved. The V end lost 4 bases, the J end lost 4 bases, and 5 bases lay between the germline ends. The CDR3 has 12 residues. CDR1 and CDR2 from the germline V gene are SGHVS and FNYEAQ. The CDR3, as DNA: TGTGCCAGCAGCTCGAAGTACAATGAGCAGTTCTTC. This gives the protein CASSSKYNEQFF.

The chain carries TRBV7-3 and TRBJ2-1, with 8 bases matching TRBD2. Unmatched junction bases numbered 6, after V lost 3 bases and J lost 5 bases. Per the germline V gene, CDR1 is SGHTA and CDR2 is FQGTGA. This CDR3 is built from 15 residues. The DNA for the CDR3 is TGTGCCAGCAGCTTCCTAGCGGGCGCCAACAATGAGCAGTTCTTC. It is translated as CASSFLAGANNEQFF.

Here the CDR3 DNA reads TGTGCCAGCCGGACAGGGTTTTCCTACGAGCAGTACTTC. It specifies CASRTGFSYEQYF. This chain uses TRBV28 with TRBJ2-7; TRBD1 aligns across 8 bases. The ends lost 8 bases at V and 1 base at J; junction bases unmatched: 4. The CDR3 totals 13 residues. CDR1 and CDR2 from the germline V gene are MDHEN and SYDVKM.